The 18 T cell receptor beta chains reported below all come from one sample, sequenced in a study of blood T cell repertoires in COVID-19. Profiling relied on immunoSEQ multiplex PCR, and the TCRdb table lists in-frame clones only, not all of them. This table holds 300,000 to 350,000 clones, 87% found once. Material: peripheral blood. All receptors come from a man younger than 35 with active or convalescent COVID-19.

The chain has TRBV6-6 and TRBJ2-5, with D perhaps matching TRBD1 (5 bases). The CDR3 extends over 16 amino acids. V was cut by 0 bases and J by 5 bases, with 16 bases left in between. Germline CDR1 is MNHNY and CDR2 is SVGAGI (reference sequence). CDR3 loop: CASSYSAGWGWETQYF. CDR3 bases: TGTGCCAGCAGTTACTCTGCAGGGTGGGGCTGGGAGACCCAGTACTTC.

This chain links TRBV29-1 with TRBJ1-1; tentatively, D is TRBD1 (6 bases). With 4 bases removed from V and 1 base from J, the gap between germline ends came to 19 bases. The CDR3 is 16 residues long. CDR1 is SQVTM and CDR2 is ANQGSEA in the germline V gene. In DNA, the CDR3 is TGCAGCGTTGGAGGCCGCAGCATACAGGGGAACACTGAAGCTTTCTTT. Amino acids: CSVGGRSIQGNTEAFF. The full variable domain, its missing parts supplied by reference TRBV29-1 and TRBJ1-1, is SAVISQKPSRDICQRGTSLTIQCQVDSQVTMMFWYRQQPGQSLTLIATANQGSEATYESGFVIDKFPISRPNLTFSTLTVSNMSPEDSSIYLCSVGGRSIQGNTEAFFGQGTRLTVV.

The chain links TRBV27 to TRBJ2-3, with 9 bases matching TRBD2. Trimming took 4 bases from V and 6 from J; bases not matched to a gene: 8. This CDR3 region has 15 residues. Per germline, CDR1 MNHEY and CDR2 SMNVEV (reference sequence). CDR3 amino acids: CASSSMGLAADTQYF. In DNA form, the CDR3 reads TGTGCCAGCAGTTCGATGGGACTAGCTGCGGATACGCAGTATTTT.

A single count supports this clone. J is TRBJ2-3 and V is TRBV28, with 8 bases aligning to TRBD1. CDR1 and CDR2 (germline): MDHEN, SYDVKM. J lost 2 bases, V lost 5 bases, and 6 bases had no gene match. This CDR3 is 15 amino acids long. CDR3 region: CASSPDRGNTDTQYF. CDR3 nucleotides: TGTGCCAGCAGTCCCGACAGGGGCAACACAGATACGCAGTATTTT.

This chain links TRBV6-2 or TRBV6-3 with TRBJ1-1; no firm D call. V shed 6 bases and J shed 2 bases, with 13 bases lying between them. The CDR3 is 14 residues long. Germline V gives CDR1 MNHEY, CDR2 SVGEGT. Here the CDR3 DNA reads TGTGCCAGCAGCCTCGGGGTTTCCAACACTGAAGCTTTCTTT. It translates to CASSLGVSNTEAFF.

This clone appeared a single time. The CDR3 nucleotides are TGTGCCAGTAGCAACGGAGCGGGAGGGCGGAATGAGCAGTTCTTC. Amino acid sequence: CASSNGAGGRNEQFF. The rearrangement links TRBV19 to TRBJ2-1; 10 positions match TRBD2. CDR3 length: 15 residues. In germline, CDR1 is LNHDA, CDR2 SQIVND (reference sequence). The V gene end was trimmed by 6 bases and the J gene end by 7 bases; junction bases not matched to a gene: 9. The full variable domain, in which reference TRBV19 and TRBJ2-1 provide the parts outside the CDR3, is DGGITQSPKYLFRKEGQNVTLSCEQNLNHDAMYWYRQDPGQGLRLIYYSQIVNDFQKGDIAEGYSVSREKKESFPLTVTSAQKNPTAFYLCASSNGAGGRNEQFFGPGTRLTVL.

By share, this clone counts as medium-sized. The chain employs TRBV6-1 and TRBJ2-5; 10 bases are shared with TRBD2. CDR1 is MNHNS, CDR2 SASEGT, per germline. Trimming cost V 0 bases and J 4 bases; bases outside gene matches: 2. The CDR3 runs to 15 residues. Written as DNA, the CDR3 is TGTGCCAGCAGTGAAGCAGCGGGGGGGCCAGAGACCCAGTACTTC. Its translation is CASSEAAGGPETQYF.

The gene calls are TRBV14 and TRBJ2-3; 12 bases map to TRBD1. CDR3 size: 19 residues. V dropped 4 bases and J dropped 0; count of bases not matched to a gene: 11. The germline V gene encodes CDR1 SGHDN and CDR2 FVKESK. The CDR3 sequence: CASSRGQGAFSTSTDTQYF. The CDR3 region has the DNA TGTGCCAGCAGCCGGGGACAGGGGGCTTTCTCGACGAGCACAGATACGCAGTATTTT.

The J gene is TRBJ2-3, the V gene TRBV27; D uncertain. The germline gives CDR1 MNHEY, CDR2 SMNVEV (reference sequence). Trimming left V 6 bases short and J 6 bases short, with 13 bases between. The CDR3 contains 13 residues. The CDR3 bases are TGTGCCAGCAGGCTACAGTGGAAGGATACGCAGTATTTT. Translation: CASRLQWKDTQYF.

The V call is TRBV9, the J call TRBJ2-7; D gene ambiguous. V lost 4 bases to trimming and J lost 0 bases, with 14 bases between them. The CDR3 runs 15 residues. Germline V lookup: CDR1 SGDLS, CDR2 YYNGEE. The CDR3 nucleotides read TGTGCCAGCAGCCGTAGCCCAGTTTACTCCTACGAGCAGTACTTC. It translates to CASSRSPVYSYEQYF.

As DNA, the CDR3 is TGCGCCAGCAGTGAAGGGAGAATGAACACTGAAGCTTTCTTT. Translation gives CASSEGRMNTEAFF. The chain links TRBV10-2 to TRBJ1-1; no clear D gene. Germline CDR1 and CDR2: WSHSY and SAAADI. Trimming shortened V by 3 bases and J by 0 bases, and 8 bases separated the two germline ends. CDR3 length: 14 amino acids.

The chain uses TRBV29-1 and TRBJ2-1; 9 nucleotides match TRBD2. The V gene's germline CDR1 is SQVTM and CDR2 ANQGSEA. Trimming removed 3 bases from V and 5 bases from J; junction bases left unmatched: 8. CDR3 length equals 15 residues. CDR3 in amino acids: CSVDLAGHVNNEQFF. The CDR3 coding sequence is TGCAGCGTTGATCTAGCGGGGCACGTCAACAATGAGCAGTTCTTC.

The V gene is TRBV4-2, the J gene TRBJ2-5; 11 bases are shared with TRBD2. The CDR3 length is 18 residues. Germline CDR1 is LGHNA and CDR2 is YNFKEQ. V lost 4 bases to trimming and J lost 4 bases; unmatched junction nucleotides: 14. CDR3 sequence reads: CASSPIMGLAAGGETQYF. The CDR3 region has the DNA TGTGCCAGCAGCCCAATAATGGGACTAGCGGCGGGGGGAGAGACCCAGTACTTC.

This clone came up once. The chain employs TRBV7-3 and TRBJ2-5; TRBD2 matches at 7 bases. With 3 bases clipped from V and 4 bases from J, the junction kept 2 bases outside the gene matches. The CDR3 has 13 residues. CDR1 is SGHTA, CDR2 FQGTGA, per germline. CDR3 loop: CASSFSSGETQYF. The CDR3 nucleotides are TGTGCCAGCAGCTTCTCTAGCGGAGAGACCCAGTACTTC.

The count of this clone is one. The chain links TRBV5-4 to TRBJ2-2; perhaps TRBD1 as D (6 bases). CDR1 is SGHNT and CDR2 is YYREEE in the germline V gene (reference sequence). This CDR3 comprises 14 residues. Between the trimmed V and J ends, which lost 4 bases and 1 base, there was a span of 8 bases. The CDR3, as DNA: TGTGCCAGCAGCAAGACAGGGAACACCGGGGAGCTGTTTTTT. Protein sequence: CASSKTGNTGELFF.

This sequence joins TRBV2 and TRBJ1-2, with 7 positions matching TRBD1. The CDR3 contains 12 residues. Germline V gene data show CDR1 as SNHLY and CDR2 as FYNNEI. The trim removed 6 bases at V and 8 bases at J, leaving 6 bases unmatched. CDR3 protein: CASRDDREGYTF. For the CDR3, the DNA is TGTGCCAGCAGAGACGACAGGGAGGGCTACACCTTC.

The CDR3 loop is CASIQVWRGQGGELFF. DNA of the CDR3: TGTGCCAGCATCCAAGTCTGGAGAGGGCAAGGCGGGGAGCTGTTTTTT. V and J are TRBV7-8 and TRBJ2-2; a weak D match, TRBD2 (5 bases). The CDR3 has 16 residues. The V end was cut by 7 bases, the J end by 7 bases, with 22 bases between. Germline assignment: CDR1 SGHVS and CDR2 FQNEAQ. The entire variable domain, with the rest obtained from reference TRBV7-8 and TRBJ2-2, is as follows: GAGVSQSPRYKVAKRGQDVALRCDPISGHVSLFWYQQALGQGPEFLTYFQNEAQLDKSGLPSDRFFAERPEGSVSTLKIQRTQQEDSAVYLCASIQVWRGQGGELFFGEGSRLTVL.

CDR3 in amino acids: CATSRDLGTGGSGANVLTF. The CDR3 nucleotides read TGTGCCACCAGCAGAGATCTGGGGACAGGGGGCTCTGGGGCCAACGTCCTGACTTTC. The chain uses TRBV15 and TRBJ2-6; TRBD1 matches at 11 bases. In germline, CDR1 is LNHNV, CDR2 YYDKDF (reference sequence). Trimming cost V 0 bases and J 0 bases; bases outside gene matches: 4. The CDR3 runs to 19 residues.